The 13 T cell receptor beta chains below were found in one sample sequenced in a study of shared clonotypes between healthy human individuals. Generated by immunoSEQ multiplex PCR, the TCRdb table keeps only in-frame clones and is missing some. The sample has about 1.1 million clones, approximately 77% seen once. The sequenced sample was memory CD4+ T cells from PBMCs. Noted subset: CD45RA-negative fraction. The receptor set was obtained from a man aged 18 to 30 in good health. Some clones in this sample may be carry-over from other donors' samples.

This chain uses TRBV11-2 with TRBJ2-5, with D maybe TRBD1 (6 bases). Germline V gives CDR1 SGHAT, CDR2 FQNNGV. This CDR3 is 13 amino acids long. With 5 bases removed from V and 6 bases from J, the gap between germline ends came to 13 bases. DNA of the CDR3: TGTGCCAGCAGCCTACAGGGTGGAAAGACCCAGTACTTC. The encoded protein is CASSLQGGKTQYF.

The CDR3 DNA is TGTGCCAGCAGTCAAACCGGGAACAGCCAGGAGCAGTACTTC. This codes for CASSQTGNSQEQYF. The V gene is TRBV6-5, the J gene TRBJ2-7; perhaps TRBD2 as D (5 bases). This CDR3 is 14 amino acids long. Trimming pared 5 bases from V and 7 bases from J, leaving 18 bases between. The germline V gene has CDR1 MNHEY and CDR2 SVGAGI.

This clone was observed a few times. CDR3 amino acids: CASSQDLAGVGETQYF. The CDR3 bases are TGCGCCAGCAGCCAAGATCTGGCGGGAGTAGGAGAGACCCAGTACTTC. The chain links TRBV4-1 to TRBJ2-5; 7 bases map to TRBD2. V gave up 0 bases and J gave up 4 bases; unmatched junction bases: 8. Germline V gene sequence: CDR1 MGHRA, CDR2 YSYEKL. The CDR3 runs to 16 residues.

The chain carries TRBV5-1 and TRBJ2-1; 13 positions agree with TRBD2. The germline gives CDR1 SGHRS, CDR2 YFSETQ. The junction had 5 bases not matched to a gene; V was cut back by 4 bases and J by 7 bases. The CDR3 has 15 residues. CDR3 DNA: TGCGCCAGCAGCCCGGGACTAGCGGGAAGAAATGAGCAGTTCTTC. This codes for CASSPGLAGRNEQFF.

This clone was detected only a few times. CDR3 coding DNA: TGTGCTAGTGGGGGAGGGACTGAAGCTTTCTTT. Protein: CASGGGTEAFF. The V call is TRBV12-5, the J call TRBJ1-1; D is undetermined. V was clipped by 6 bases and J by 5 bases, with 7 bases between them. The CDR3 is 11 amino acids. From germline, CDR1 is LGHNT and CDR2 FRNRAP.

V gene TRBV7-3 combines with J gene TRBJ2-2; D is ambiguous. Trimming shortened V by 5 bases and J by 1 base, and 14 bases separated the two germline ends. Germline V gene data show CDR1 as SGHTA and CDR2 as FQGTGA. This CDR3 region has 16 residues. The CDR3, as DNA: TGTGCCAGCAGCCCTTGGGCGACACAGAACACCGGGGAGCTGTTTTTT. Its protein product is CASSPWATQNTGELFF.

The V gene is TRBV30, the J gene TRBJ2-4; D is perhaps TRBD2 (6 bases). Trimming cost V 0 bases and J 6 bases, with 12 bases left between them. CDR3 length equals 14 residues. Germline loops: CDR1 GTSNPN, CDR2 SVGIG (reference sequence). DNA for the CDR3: TGTGCCTGGAGTGTAGGGACTTCCACAAACATTCAGTACTTC. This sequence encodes CAWSVGTSTNIQYF.

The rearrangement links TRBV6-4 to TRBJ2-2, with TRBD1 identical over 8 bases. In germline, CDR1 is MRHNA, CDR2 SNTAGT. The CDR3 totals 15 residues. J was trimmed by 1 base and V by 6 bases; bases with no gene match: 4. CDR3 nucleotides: TGTGCCAGCAGCGGACAGGGCCAGAACACCGGGGAGCTGTTTTTT. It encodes CASSGQGQNTGELFF.

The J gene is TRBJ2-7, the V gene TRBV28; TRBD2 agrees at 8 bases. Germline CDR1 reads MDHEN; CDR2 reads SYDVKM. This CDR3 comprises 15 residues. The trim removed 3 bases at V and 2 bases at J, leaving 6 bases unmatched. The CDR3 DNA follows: TGTGCCAGCAGTTTCCCGATTAGCGGGACCTACGAGCAGTACTTC. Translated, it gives CASSFPISGTYEQYF.

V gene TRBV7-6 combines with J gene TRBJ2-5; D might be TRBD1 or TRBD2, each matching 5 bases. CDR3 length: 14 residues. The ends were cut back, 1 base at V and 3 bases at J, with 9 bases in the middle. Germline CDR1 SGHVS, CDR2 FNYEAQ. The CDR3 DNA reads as TGTGCCAGCAGCTTAGGGGGGTCAGAAGAGACCCAGTACTTC. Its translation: CASSLGGSEETQYF.

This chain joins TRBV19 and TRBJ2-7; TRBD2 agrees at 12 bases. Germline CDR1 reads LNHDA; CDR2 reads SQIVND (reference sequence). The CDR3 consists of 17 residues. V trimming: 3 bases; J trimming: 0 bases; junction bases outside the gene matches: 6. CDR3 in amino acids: CASSISLAGGPSYEQYF. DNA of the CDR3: TGTGCCAGTAGTATTTCCCTAGCGGGAGGGCCCTCCTACGAGCAGTACTTC. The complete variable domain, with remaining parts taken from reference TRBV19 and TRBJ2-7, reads DGGITQSPKYLFRKEGQNVTLSCEQNLNHDAMYWYRQDPGQGLRLIYYSQIVNDFQKGDIAEGYSVSREKKESFPLTVTSAQKNPTAFYLCASSISLAGGPSYEQYFGPGTRLTVT.

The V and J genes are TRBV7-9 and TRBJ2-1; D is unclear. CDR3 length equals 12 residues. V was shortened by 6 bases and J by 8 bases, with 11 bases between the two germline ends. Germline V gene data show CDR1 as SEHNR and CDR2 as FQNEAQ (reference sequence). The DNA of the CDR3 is TGTGCCAGCAGTACTTTTCGCGATGAGCAGTTCTTC. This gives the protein CASSTFRDEQFF.

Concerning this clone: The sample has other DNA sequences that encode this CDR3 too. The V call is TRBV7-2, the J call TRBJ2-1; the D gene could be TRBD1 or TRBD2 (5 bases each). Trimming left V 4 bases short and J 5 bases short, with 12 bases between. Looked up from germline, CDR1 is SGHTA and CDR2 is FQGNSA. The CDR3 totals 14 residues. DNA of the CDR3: TGTGCCAGCAGCTCCCCCCGGGGCAACAATGAGCAGTTCTTC. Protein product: CASSSPRGNNEQFF.